This T cell receptor (beta chain) was recovered during a study of cytomegalovirus exposure and HLA in healthy donors. V shed 8 bases and J shed 1 base, with 5 bases lying between them. The CDR3 is 11 residues long. Germline assignment: CDR1 MDHEN and CDR2 SYDVKM. Use of 60 Vbeta and 13 Jbeta primers characterized the PCR. The repertoire was sequenced with immunoSEQ multiplex PCR; TCRdb's copy has only in-frame clones and lacks some. This table holds 150,000 to 200,000 clones, 80% to 85% found once. Study findings and constraints: Across all donors, roughly uniform sequencing depth was an assumption of the presence/absence analyses.

Worth noting for this clone: Its antigen is not known.

The sample taken for sequencing was PBMCs. The origin of this receptor is a woman between 18 and 29 years old in good health and CMV-seronegative. The V and J genes are TRBV28 and TRBJ1-1, with D unresolved. The CDR3 protein is CASEGNTEAFF. For the CDR3, the DNA is TGTGCCAGCGAGGGGAACACTGAAGCTTTCTTT.